A selection of T cell receptor beta chains follows, all from one sample in a study of blood T cell repertoires in COVID-19. Sequenced by immunoSEQ multiplex PCR; TCRdb stores in-frame clones only, minus some. The table shows 130,000 or so clones, with about 86% occurring only once. The specimen was peripheral blood. The receptors come from a woman aged 60-70 years with acute or convalescent COVID-19. Each CDR3 is given with its conserved first and last residue. Each record gives: D gene, J gene, clone size, V gene, CDR3 DNA, CDR3 protein. The D gene is left open where the match is weak. Size tells how often a clone was seen (once, few, many) or the class of an expanded clone, and some rows leave it out.

TRBD2 | TRBJ2-5 | . | TRBV9 | TGTGCCAGCAGCGTAGGACTAGCGGACTATGGGGAGACCCAGTACTTC | CASSVGLADYGETQYF
. | TRBJ1-6 | . | TRBV2 | TGTGCCAGCAGCGACAGGCCTAGGTTCCCCTCCTATAATTCACCCCTCCACTTT | CASSDRPRFPSYNSPLHF
. | TRBJ2-3 | once | TRBV12-5 | TGTGCTAGTGGTCCTGGGCGAGATACGCAGTATTTT | CASGPGRDTQYF
. | TRBJ1-2 | . | TRBV5-8 | TGTGCCAGCAGCCCTAGGTCCCTCAGTTCCTGGGATGGCTACACCTTC | CASSPRSLSSWDGYTF
TRBD2 | TRBJ2-2 | . | TRBV11-2 | TGTGCCAGCAGCACGCGACTAGCGGGGGTGTCCGGGGAGCTGTTTTTT | CASSTRLAGVSGELFF
. | TRBJ2-3 | once | TRBV5-1 | TGCGCCAGCAGCTTATCGACAGCTAGCACAGATACGCAGTATTTT | CASSLSTASTDTQYF
TRBD1 | TRBJ2-7 | . | TRBV18 | TGTGCCAGCTCACTGGGACAGTCTTACGAGCAGTACTTC | CASSLGQSYEQYF
. | TRBJ2-3 | . | TRBV10-1 | TGCGCCAGCAGTGTCGGGGGTCCGAGAGATACGCAGTATTTT | CASSVGGPRDTQYF
TRBD2 | TRBJ2-1 | . | TRBV6-4 | TGTGCCAGCAGACTAGTAGCGGGGGGAAACAATGAGCAGTTCTTC | CASRLVAGGNNEQFF
. | TRBJ2-7 | . | TRBV19 | TGTGCCAGTAGTATCGGTGGCGGCGAGCAGTACTTC | CASSIGGGEQYF
TRBD1 | TRBJ1-1 | . | TRBV19 | TGTGCCAGTAGGATGGACAGGGGCAACACTGAAGCTTTCTTT | CASRMDRGNTEAFF
TRBD1 | TRBJ1-2 | . | TRBV24-1 | TGTGCCACCAGTGCTCCAAGGGGGCTTGGGGACAGGGATAACTATGGCTACACCTTC | CATSAPRGLGDRDNYGYTF
. | TRBJ2-2 | . | TRBV19 | TGTGCCAGTAGTGACGGGGGACGGAACACCGGGGAGCTGTTTTTT | CASSDGGRNTGELFF
. | TRBJ1-1 | once | TRBV11-2 | TGTGCCAGCAGCCAGTTCAGTACTGAAGCTTTCTTT | CASSQFSTEAFF
. | TRBJ1-6 | . | TRBV28 | TGTGCCAGTCTCCTTGGGGGCGGGTATAATTCACCCCTCCACTTT | CASLLGGGYNSPLHF
TRBD1 | TRBJ2-3 | . | TRBV7-3 | TGTGCCAGCAGCTTTAGCAGGGGGCGCACAGATACGCAGTATTTT | CASSFSRGRTDTQYF
. | TRBJ2-3 | . | TRBV5-1 | TGCGCCAGCAGCTTGGTAACTAGCCAACCTAGCACAGATACGCAGTATTTT | CASSLVTSQPSTDTQYF
. | TRBJ2-2 | once | TRBV7-8 | TGTGCCAGCAGAGGCACAGGGCCCGGGGAGCTGTTTTTT | CASRGTGPGELFF
TRBD1 | TRBJ1-3 | . | TRBV4-2 | TGTGCCAGCAGCCAGGGGGGACAGGGAACAGGAAACACCATATATTTT | CASSQGGQGTGNTIYF
TRBD1 | TRBJ1-5 | . | TRBV24-1 | TGTGCCACCAGTGGTCCGGGACAGGCCATTTATAGCAATCAGCCCCAGCATTTT | CATSGPGQAIYSNQPQHF
. | TRBJ1-2 | . | TRBV5-1 | TGCGCCAGCAGCTTGCCCTTTACAGGGAGGGAGCTGGGTGGCTACACCTTC | CASSLPFTGRELGGYTF
TRBD2 | TRBJ2-3 | . | TRBV30 | TGTGCCTGGGTAGCGGGGGGCGGCACAGATACGCAGTATTTT | CAWVAGGGTDTQYF
TRBD1 | TRBJ1-2 | . | TRBV6-5 | TGTGCCAGCAGACAGGGGGCGAAGGGCTACACCTTC | CASRQGAKGYTF
. | TRBJ2-1 | . | TRBV14 | TGTGCCAGCAGCCAAGTTTGGTCGACGCAGGTCTTC | CASSQVWSTQVF
. | TRBJ1-1 | . | TRBV27 | TGTGCCAGCAGTTTCCGGGGAAGGACTGAAGCTTTCTTT | CASSFRGRTEAFF
TRBD1 | TRBJ1-6 | . | TRBV9 | TGTGCCAGCAGCGCAGACAGGGCGCCAAATTATAATTCACCCCTCCACTTT | CASSADRAPNYNSPLHF
TRBD2 | TRBJ2-1 | . | TRBV27 | TGTGCCAGCAGTTTAACGGGGGGGACCTACAATGAGCAGTTCTTC | CASSLTGGTYNEQFF
TRBD1 | TRBJ1-2 | . | TRBV12-3/TRBV12-4 | TGTGCCAGCACTCCGGACAGGGCCTATGGCTACACCTTC | CASTPDRAYGYTF
TRBD1 | TRBJ1-3 | . | TRBV7-9 | TGTGCCAGCACCCTAGGGTGGGACAGGGGTCTCTCTGGAAACACCATATATTTT | CASTLGWDRGLSGNTIYF
TRBD1 | TRBJ1-4 | . | TRBV27 | TGTGCCAGCAGTCCGGGACAGGGGCTAGAAAAACTGTTTTTT | CASSPGQGLEKLFF
. | TRBJ2-7 | . | TRBV30 | TGTGCCTGGAGTGTTGGAGGGGCCTCACCCTACGAGCAGTACTTC | CAWSVGGASPYEQYF
. | TRBJ2-3 | once | TRBV11-3 | TGTGCCAGCAGCCCCTACGCAGGTGTTGGTACAGATACGCAGTATTTT | CASSPYAGVGTDTQYF
. | TRBJ1-2 | . | TRBV19 | TGTGCCAGTACCCCCGGGAGCAGCTATGGCTACACCTTC | CASTPGSSYGYTF